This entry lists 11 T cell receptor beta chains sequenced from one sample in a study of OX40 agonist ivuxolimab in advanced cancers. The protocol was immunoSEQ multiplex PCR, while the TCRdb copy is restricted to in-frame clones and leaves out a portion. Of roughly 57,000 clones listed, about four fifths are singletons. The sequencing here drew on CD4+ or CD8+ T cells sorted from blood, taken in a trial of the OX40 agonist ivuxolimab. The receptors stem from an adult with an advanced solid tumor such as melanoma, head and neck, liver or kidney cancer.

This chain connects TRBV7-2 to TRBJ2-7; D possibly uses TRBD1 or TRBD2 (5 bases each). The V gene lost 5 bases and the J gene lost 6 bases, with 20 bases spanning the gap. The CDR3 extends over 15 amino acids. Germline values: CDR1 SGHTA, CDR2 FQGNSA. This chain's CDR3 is CASSARPGTLAEQYF. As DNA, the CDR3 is TGTGCCAGCAGCGCCCGACCGGGGACCTTGGCCGAGCAGTACTTC.

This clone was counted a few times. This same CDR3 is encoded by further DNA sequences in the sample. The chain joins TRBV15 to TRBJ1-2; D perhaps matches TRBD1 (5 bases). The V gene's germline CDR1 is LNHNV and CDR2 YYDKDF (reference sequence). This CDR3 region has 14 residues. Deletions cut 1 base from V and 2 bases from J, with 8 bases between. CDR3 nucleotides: TGTGCCACCAGCAGAGGGGACGGGAACTATGGCTACACCTTC. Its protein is CATSRGDGNYGYTF.

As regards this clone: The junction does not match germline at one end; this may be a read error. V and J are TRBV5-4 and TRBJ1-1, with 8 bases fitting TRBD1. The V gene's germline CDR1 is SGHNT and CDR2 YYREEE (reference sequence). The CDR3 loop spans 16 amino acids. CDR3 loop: CASSFIGTGGRTEALF. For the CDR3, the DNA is TGTGCCAGCAGCTTTATAGGGACAGGTGGACGCACTGAAGCTCTCTTT.

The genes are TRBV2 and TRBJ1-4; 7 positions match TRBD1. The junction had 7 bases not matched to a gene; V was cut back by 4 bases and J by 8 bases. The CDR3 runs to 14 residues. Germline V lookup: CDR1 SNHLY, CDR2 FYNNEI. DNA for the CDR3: TGTGCCAGCAGTGCTAATAAAGGGGGCGAAAAACTGTTTTTT. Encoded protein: CASSANKGGEKLFF.

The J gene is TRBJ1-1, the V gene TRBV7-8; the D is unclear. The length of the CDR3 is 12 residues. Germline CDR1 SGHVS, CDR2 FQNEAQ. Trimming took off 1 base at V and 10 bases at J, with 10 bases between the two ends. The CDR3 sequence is CASSLGEGRAFF. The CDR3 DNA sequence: TGTGCCAGCAGCTTAGGGGAGGGAAGAGCTTTCTTT.

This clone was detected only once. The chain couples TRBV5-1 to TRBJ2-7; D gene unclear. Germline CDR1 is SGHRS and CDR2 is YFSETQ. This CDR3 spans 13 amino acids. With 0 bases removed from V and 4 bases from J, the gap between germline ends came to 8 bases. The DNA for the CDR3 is TGCGCCAGCAGCTTGGACAGTTTTTACGAGCAGTACTTC. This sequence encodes CASSLDSFYEQYF. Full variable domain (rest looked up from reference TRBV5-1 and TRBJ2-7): KAGVTQTPRYLIKTRGQQVTLSCSPISGHRSVSWYQQTPGQGLQFLFEYFSETQRNKGNFPGRFSGRQFSNSRSEMNVSTLELGDSALYLCASSLDSFYEQYFGPGTRLTVT.

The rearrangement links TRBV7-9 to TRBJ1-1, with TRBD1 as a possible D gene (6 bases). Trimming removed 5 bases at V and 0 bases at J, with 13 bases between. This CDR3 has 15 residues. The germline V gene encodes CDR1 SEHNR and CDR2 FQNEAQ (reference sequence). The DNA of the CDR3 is TGTGCCAGCAGCCTCGCGAGGGGGATGAACACTGAAGCTTTCTTT. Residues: CASSLARGMNTEAFF. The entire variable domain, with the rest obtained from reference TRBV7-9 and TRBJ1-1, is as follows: DTGVSQNPRHKITKRGQNVTFRCDPISEHNRLYWYRQTLGQGPEFLTYFQNEAQLEKSRLLSDRFSAERPKGSFSTLEIQRTEQGDSAMYLCASSLARGMNTEAFFGQGTRLTVV.

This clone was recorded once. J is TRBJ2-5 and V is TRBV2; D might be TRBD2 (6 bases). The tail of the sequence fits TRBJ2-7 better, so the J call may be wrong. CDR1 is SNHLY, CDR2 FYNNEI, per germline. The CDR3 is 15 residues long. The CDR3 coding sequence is TGTGCCAGCACCGAAGAAGCGGGCACAACCTACGAGCAGTACTTC. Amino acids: CASTEEAGTTYEQYF.

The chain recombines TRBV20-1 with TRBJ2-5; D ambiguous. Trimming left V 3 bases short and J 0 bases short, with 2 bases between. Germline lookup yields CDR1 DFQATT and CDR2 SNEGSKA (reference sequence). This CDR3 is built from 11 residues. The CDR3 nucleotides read TGCAGTGCTAGGAACCAAGAGACCCAGTACTTC. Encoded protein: CSARNQETQYF.

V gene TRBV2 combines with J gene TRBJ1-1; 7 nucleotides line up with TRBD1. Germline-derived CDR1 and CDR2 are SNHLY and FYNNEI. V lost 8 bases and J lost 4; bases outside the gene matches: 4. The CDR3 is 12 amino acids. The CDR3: CASGQASTEAFF. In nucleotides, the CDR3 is TGTGCCAGCGGACAGGCAAGCACTGAAGCTTTCTTT. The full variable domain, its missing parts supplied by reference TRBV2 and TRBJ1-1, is EPEVTQTPSHQVTQMGQEVILRCVPISNHLYFYWYRQILGQKVEFLVSFYNNEISEKSEIFDDQFSVERPDGSNFTLKIRSTKLEDSAMYFCASGQASTEAFFGQGTRLTVV.

CDR3 region: CASSMGLGNTGELFF. The CDR3 DNA reads TGTGCCAGCAGCATGGGACTGGGGAACACCGGGGAGCTGTTTTTT. The chain uses TRBV7-2 and TRBJ2-2; D is possibly TRBD2 (6 bases). Germline V gene lookup returns CDR1 SGHTA and CDR2 FQGNSA. V was clipped by 5 bases and J by 1 base, with 11 bases between them. The CDR3 contains 15 residues.